The next 10 T cell receptor beta chains were all read from a single sample in a study of cytomegalovirus exposure and HLA in healthy donors. PCR amplification relied on 60 Vbeta primers (plus 13 Jbeta primers). This table comes from immunoSEQ multiplex PCR, and its TCRdb copy is limited to in-frame clones, with some not included. The sample gives about 170,000 clones, roughly 79% of which show up once; about 1.9% is in the top ten. Sequencing input: PBMCs. Source of these receptors: a woman aged 25-40 years in good health and CMV-seropositive.

The chain carries TRBV7-9 and TRBJ1-5; TRBD1 matches 8 bases. V was pared by 5 bases and J by 1 base, with 4 bases of the junction left unmatched. Germline CDR1 and CDR2: SEHNR and FQNEAQ (reference sequence). The CDR3 has 15 amino acids. CDR3 DNA sequence: TGTGCCAGCAGCGTACAGGGGGGGAGCAATCAGCCCCAGCATTTT. As protein: CASSVQGGSNQPQHF.

The V call is TRBV5-1, the J call TRBJ1-1; 9 positions match TRBD1. V was clipped by 3 bases and J by 1 base; unmatched bases: 1. The CDR3 runs 14 residues. The germline CDR1 and CDR2 sequences are SGHRS and YFSETQ. CDR3 in amino acids: CASSWDRENTEAFF. CDR3 DNA: TGCGCCAGCAGCTGGGACAGGGAGAACACTGAAGCTTTCTTT.

The chain recombines TRBV27 with TRBJ1-1, with a possible D match to TRBD1 (6 bases). V was clipped by 6 bases and J by 5 bases, with 13 bases between them. The V gene's germline CDR1 is MNHEY and CDR2 SMNVEV (reference sequence). The CDR3 loop spans 13 amino acids. The CDR3 sequence: CASRLQGRTEAFF. Here the CDR3 DNA reads TGTGCCAGCAGGTTACAGGGAAGGACTGAAGCTTTCTTT.

The rearrangement uses TRBV6-1 and TRBJ2-5; TRBD2 is a possible D gene (5 bases). Between the trimmed V and J ends, which lost 1 base and 2 bases, there was a span of 5 bases. The CDR3 extends over 13 amino acids. In germline, CDR1 is MNHNS, CDR2 SASEGT. CDR3 bases: TGTGCCAGCAGTGAAGGAGGGCAAGAGACCCAGTACTTC. Protein sequence: CASSEGGQETQYF.

The V call is TRBV18, the J call TRBJ1-5, with 8 bases aligning to TRBD1. The junction had 3 bases not matched to a gene; V was cut back by 3 bases and J by 2 bases. The CDR3 length is 15 residues. In germline, CDR1 is KGHSH, CDR2 LQKENI. The chain's CDR3 is CASSPPGQGNQPQHF. The CDR3 DNA follows: TGTGCCAGCTCACCCCCGGGACAGGGCAATCAGCCCCAGCATTTT. Using reference TRBV18 and TRBJ1-5 for the parts outside the CDR3, the full variable domain is NAGVMQNPRHLVRRRGQEARLRCSPMKGHSHVYWYRQLPEEGLKFMVYLQKENIIDESGMPKERFSAEFPKEGPSILRIQQVVRGDSAAYFCASSPPGQGNQPQHFGDGTRLSIL.

The chain has TRBV6-5 and TRBJ1-1; 7 nucleotides line up with TRBD1. Germline V gives CDR1 MNHEY, CDR2 SVGAGI. The CDR3 totals 14 residues. J gave up 4 bases and V 5 bases, and 7 bases lay outside the gene matches. This CDR3 is CASSRSTGATEAFF. The CDR3 region has the DNA TGTGCCAGCAGTCGCTCCACAGGGGCCACTGAAGCTTTCTTT.

CDR3 amino acids: CASSLVPGNTEAFF. As DNA, the CDR3 is TGTGCCAGCAGCTTAGTACCGGGGAACACTGAAGCTTTCTTT. This sequence joins TRBV7-2 and TRBJ1-1, with D hard to call. Trimming cost V 1 base and J 1 base, with 7 bases left between them. Germline loops: CDR1 SGHTA, CDR2 FQGNSA. The CDR3 sequence is 14 residues long. Full variable domain (missing parts from reference TRBV7-2 and TRBJ1-1): GAGVSQSPSNKVTEKGKDVELRCDPISGHTALYWYRQSLGQGLEFLIYFQGNSAPDKSGLPSDRFSAERTGGSVSTLTIQRTQQEDSAVYLCASSLVPGNTEAFFGQGTRLTVV.

The chain links TRBV7-7 to TRBJ2-7; 9 bases align to TRBD1. V was pared by 5 bases and J by 1 base, with 3 bases of the junction left unmatched. The CDR3 spans 14 residues. Germline loops: CDR1 SSHAT, CDR2 FNYEAQ (reference sequence). CDR3 coding DNA: TGTGCCAGCAGCACGGGGACAGGGTCCTACGAGCAGTACTTC. As protein: CASSTGTGSYEQYF. The full variable domain, its missing parts supplied by reference TRBV7-7 and TRBJ2-7, is GAGVSQSPRYKVTKRGQDVTLRCDPISSHATLYWYQQALGQGPEFLTYFNYEAQPDKSGLPSDRFSAERPEGSISTLTIQRTEQRDSAMYRCASSTGTGSYEQYFGPGTRLTVT.

This clone was counted only a few times. The V call is TRBV10-3, the J call TRBJ2-2; TRBD2 matches 10 bases. CDR3 length: 15 residues. Germline CDR1 and CDR2: ENHRY and SYGVKD. Germline trimming cut 3 bases from V and 6 bases from J; bases unmatched to any gene: 4. CDR3 nucleotides: TGTGCCATCAGTGATGTAGCGGGAGGATCCGGGGAGCTGTTTTTT. Translating it yields CAISDVAGGSGELFF.

The chain carries TRBV7-8 and TRBJ2-1; D not certain. V gave up 5 bases and J gave up 0 bases, with 17 bases separating them. Germline loops: CDR1 SGHVS, CDR2 FQNEAQ. The CDR3 runs to 17 residues. Here the CDR3 reads CASSRRNLSLSYNEQFF. CDR3 nucleotides: TGTGCCAGCAGCCGGAGAAATCTCTCCCTCTCCTACAATGAGCAGTTCTTC.